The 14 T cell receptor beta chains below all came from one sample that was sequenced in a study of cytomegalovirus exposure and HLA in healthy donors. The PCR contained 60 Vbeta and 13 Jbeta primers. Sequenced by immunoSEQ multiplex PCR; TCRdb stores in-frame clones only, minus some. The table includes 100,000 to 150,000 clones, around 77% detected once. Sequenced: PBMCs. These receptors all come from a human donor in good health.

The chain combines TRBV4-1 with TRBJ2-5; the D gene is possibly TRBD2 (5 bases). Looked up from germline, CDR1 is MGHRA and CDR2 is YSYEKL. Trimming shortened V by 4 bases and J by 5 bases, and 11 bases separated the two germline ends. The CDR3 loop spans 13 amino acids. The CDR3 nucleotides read TGCGCCAGCAGCCTCCTCCAGCGGGAGACCCAGTACTTC. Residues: CASSLLQRETQYF.

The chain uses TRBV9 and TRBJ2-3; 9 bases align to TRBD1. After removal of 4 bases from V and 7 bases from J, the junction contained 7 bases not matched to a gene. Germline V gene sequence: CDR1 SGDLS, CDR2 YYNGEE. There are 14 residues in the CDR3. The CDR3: CASSSGTGINTQYF. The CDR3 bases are TGTGCCAGCAGCTCCGGGACAGGGATAAATACGCAGTATTTT.

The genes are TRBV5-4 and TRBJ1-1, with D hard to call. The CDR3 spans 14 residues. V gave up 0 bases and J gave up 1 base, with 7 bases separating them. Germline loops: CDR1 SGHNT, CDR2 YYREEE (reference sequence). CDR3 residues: CASSLVAANTEAFF. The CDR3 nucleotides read TGTGCCAGCAGCTTGGTGGCGGCGAACACTGAAGCTTTCTTT.

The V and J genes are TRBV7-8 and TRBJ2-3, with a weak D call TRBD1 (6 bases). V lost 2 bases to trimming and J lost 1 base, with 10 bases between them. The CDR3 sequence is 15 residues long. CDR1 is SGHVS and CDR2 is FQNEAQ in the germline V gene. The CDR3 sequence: CASSLYSGGTDTQYF. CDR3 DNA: TGTGCCAGCAGCTTATATTCAGGGGGCACAGATACGCAGTATTTT.

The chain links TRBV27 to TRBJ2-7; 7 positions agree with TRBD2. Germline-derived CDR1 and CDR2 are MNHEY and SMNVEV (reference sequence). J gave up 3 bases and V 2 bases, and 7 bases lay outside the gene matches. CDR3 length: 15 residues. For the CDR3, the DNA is TGTGCCAGCAGTTTACAAGCGGGACGATTCTACGAGCAGTACTTC. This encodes CASSLQAGRFYEQYF.

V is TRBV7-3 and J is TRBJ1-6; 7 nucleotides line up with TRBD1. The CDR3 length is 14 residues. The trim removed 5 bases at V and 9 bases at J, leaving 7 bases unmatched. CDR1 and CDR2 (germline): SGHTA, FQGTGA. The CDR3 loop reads CASSAQGNASPLHF. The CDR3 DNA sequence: TGTGCCAGCAGCGCACAGGGGAACGCTTCACCCCTCCACTTT.

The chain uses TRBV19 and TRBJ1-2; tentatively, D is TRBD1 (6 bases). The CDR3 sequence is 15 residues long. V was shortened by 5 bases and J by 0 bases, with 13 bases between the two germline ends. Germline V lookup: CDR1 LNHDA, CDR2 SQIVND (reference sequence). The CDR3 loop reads CASSPRTASNYGYTF. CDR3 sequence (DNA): TGTGCCAGTAGTCCCCGGACAGCATCTAACTATGGCTACACCTTC.

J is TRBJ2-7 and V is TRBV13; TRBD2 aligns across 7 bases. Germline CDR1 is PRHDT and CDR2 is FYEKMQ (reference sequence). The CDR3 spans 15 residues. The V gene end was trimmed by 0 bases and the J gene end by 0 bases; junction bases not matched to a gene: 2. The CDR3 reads CASSLGGTISYEQYF. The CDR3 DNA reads TGTGCCAGCAGCTTAGGCGGGACTATCTCCTACGAGCAGTACTTC.

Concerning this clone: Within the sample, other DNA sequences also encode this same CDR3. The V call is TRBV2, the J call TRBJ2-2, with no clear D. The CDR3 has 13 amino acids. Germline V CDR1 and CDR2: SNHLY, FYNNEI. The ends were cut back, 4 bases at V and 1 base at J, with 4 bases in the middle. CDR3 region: CASSVLNTGELFF. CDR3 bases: TGTGCCAGCAGTGTCCTGAACACCGGGGAGCTGTTTTTT.

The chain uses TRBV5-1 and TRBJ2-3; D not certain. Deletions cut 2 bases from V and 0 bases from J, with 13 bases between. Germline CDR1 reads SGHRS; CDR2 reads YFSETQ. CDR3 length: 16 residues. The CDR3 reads CASSFLAAASTDTQYF. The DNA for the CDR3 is TGCGCCAGCAGCTTTCTCGCGGCGGCTAGCACAGATACGCAGTATTTT.

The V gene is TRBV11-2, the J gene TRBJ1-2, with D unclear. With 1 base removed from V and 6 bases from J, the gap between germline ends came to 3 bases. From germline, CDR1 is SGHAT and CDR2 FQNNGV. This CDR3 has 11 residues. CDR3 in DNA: TGTGCCAGCAGCTTAGTTAATGGCTACACCTTC. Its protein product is CASSLVNGYTF.

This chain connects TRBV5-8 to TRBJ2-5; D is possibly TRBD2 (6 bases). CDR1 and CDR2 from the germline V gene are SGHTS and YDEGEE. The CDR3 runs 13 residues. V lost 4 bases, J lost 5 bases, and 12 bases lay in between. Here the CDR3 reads CASSTRESETQYF. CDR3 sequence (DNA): TGTGCCAGCAGCACCCGGGAGAGCGAGACCCAGTACTTC. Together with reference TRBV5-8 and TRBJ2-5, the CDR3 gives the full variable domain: EAGVTQSPTHLIKTRGQQATLRCSPISGHTSVYWYQQALGLGLQFLLWYDEGEERNRGNFPPRFSGRQFPNYSSELNVNALELEDSALYLCASSTRESETQYFGPGTRLLVL.

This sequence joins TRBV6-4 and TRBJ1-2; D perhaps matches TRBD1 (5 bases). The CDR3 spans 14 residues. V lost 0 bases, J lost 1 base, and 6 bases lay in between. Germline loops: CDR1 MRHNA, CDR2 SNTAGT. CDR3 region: CASSDSTVNYGYTF. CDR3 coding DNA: TGTGCCAGCAGTGACTCGACAGTTAACTATGGCTACACCTTC.

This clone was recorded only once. The CDR3 DNA sequence: TGTGCCAGCTTGGAGGGCACTGAAGCTTTCTTT. Encoded protein: CASLEGTEAFF. The rearrangement links TRBV11-2 to TRBJ1-1; no reliable D call. This CDR3 contains 11 residues. Deletions cut 8 bases from V and 4 bases from J, with 8 bases between. In germline, CDR1 is SGHAT, CDR2 FQNNGV.